This T cell receptor (beta chain) was identified during a study of T cell responses to AZD1222 COVID-19 vaccine. Germline assignment: CDR1 MNHEY and CDR2 SMNVEV (reference sequence). This CDR3 region has 17 residues. J was trimmed by 4 bases and V by 5 bases; bases with no gene match: 12. Study-wide results and limits: Females outnumbered males among donors, who were mostly white British; clonal diversity was possibly underestimated. Vaccine-associated CD4 TCRs spanned spike, dominant at 160-218 and 743-854. Breadth and depth of Spike-specific TCRs rose after two AZD1222 doses. Repertoires were collected only later (after the peak T cell response had occurred).

A note on this clone: The antigen is not known.

Clones were read by immunoSEQ multiplex PCR, and TCRdb kept only the in-frame ones, dropping some. The sample lists about 150,000 clones, about 87% occurring once. This chain links TRBV27 with TRBJ2-1, with TRBD1 matching 9 bases. The sequence came from an adult in good health. Sequenced material: peripheral blood, taken on day 0 of AZD1222 vaccination. As DNA, the CDR3 is TGTGCCAGCAGTACACGTTGGGGACAGGGAGGGTACAATGAGCAGTTCTTC. Translating it yields CASSTRWGQGGYNEQFF.